These 13 T cell receptor beta chains originate from one sample sequenced in a study of T cell clonotyping in hematopoietic cell transplantation. Repertoires were generated with immunoSEQ multiplex PCR, while TCRdb's copy carries only in-frame clones and drops some. The data contain some 3,100 clones, approximately 57% of them singletons. This material consisted of peripheral blood mononuclear cells, taken 30 days after allogeneic stem cell transplant. Receptors were obtained from a female patient in her 30s who had an allogeneic stem cell transplant, so T cells may come from the graft donor. Some clones in this sample may be carry-over from other donors' samples.

This clone is medium-sized in the sample. This chain connects TRBV27 to TRBJ1-4; TRBD1 is a possible D gene (5 bases). V was trimmed by 1 base and J by 0 bases, leaving 12 bases between them. Looked up from germline, CDR1 is MNHEY and CDR2 is SMNVEV (reference sequence). The CDR3 extends over 17 amino acids. CDR3 sequence (DNA): TGTGCCAGCAGTTTATGGGCCGGGGGTACAACTAATGAAAAACTGTTTTTT. This codes for CASSLWAGGTTNEKLFF.

A single count supports this clone. The J gene is TRBJ2-7, the V gene TRBV7-8, with unresolved D. The length of the CDR3 is 15 residues. Germline CDR1 SGHVS, CDR2 FQNEAQ. Trimming cost V 0 bases and J 0 bases, with 9 bases left between them. CDR3 DNA sequence: TGTGCCAGCAGCTTAGCTGGCGACGGCTCCTACGAGCAGTACTTC. It specifies CASSLAGDGSYEQYF.

The chain has TRBV7-9 and TRBJ1-2; D is ambiguous. Trimming stripped 5 bases from V and 6 bases from J, with 19 bases between. There are 15 residues in the CDR3. The V gene's germline CDR1 is SEHNR and CDR2 FQNEAQ (reference sequence). The DNA for the CDR3 is TGTGCCAGCAGCCCCCCTGCGCAGATTTTTGATGGCTACACCTTC. Translating gives CASSPPAQIFDGYTF.

This clone qualifies as large. CDR3 sequence reads: CASSWTVDYGYTF. DNA for the CDR3: TGTGCCAGCAGCTGGACAGTGGACTATGGCTACACCTTC. The chain combines TRBV6-5 with TRBJ1-2, with D tentatively TRBD1 (6 bases). The CDR3 sequence is 13 residues long. CDR1 MNHEY and CDR2 SVGAGI come from the germline V gene. The V end lost 6 bases, the J end lost 3 bases, and 11 bases lay between the germline ends.

V and J are TRBV7-9 and TRBJ1-4; D is unclear. CDR1 is SEHNR and CDR2 is FQNEAQ in the germline V gene (reference sequence). V lost 5 bases and J 2 bases, leaving 6 bases between the germline ends. The CDR3 runs to 13 residues. The CDR3 is CASSMTTNEKLFF. The CDR3 DNA reads TGTGCCAGCAGCATGACTACTAATGAAAAACTGTTTTTT.

This clone was seen more than once but under ten times. The rearrangement joins TRBV6-1 to TRBJ1-1, with no clear D. The CDR3 totals 14 residues. Germline loops: CDR1 MNHNS, CDR2 SASEGT. The V end was cut by 2 bases, the J end by 1 base, with 8 bases between. CDR3 loop: CASSETQPNTEAFF. The CDR3 nucleotides read TGTGCCAGCAGTGAAACTCAGCCGAACACTGAAGCTTTCTTT.

Turning to this clone: An end of the junction differs from the germline gene, which may be a read error. V is TRBV7-9 and J is TRBJ2-6; TRBD2 might be the D (7 bases). This CDR3 spans 15 amino acids. CDR1 and CDR2 from the germline V gene are SEHNR and FQNEAQ (reference sequence). The DNA for the CDR3 is TGTGCCAGCAATCAGGGGAGGGCTGGGACCAACGTCCTGACTTTC. Its translation: CASNQGRAGTNVLTF.

The chain combines TRBV25-1 with TRBJ1-2, with a possible D match to TRBD1 (5 bases). Germline CDR1 is MGHDK and CDR2 is SYGVNS. The CDR3 loop spans 16 amino acids. Trimming stripped 3 bases from V and 4 bases from J, with 18 bases between. The CDR3 coding sequence is TGTGCCAGCAGTGATCCGACCACAGGACGAGCCTATGGCTACACCTTC. Protein: CASSDPTTGRAYGYTF.

The chain employs TRBV15 and TRBJ2-4; no firm D call. The germline CDR1 and CDR2 sequences are LNHNV and YYDKDF (reference sequence). V was trimmed by 3 bases and J by 5 bases, leaving 14 bases between them. The CDR3 is 15 amino acids. This chain's CDR3 is CATSRTKSGENIQYF. The CDR3 coding sequence is TGTGCCACCAGCAGGACCAAATCCGGAGAAAACATTCAGTACTTC.

V is TRBV27 and J is TRBJ1-5; maybe TRBD1 (5 bases). The CDR3 contains 12 residues. The V and J ends lost 6 bases and 7 bases respectively, with 10 bases between them. Germline V lookup: CDR1 MNHEY, CDR2 SMNVEV (reference sequence). Here the CDR3 DNA reads TGTGCCAGCAGAACAGGTTTCCAGCCCCAGCATTTT. Amino acids: CASRTGFQPQHF.

V usage is TRBV7-8 and J usage is TRBJ2-2; possible D gene TRBD1, 6 bases. Germline V gene data show CDR1 as SGHVS and CDR2 as FQNEAQ. V lost 3 bases and J 9 bases, leaving 14 bases between the germline ends. CDR3 length: 14 amino acids. DNA of the CDR3: TGTGCCAGCAGCTTTGATCAGGGGTTCAGGGAGCTGTTTTTT. Translating it yields CASSFDQGFRELFF. Using reference TRBV7-8 and TRBJ2-2 for the parts outside the CDR3, the full variable domain is GAGVSQSPRYKVAKRGQDVALRCDPISGHVSLFWYQQALGQGPEFLTYFQNEAQLDKSGLPSDRFFAERPEGSVSTLKIQRTQQEDSAVYLCASSFDQGFRELFFGEGSRLTVL.

This clone has only a few counts. This chain uses TRBV7-8 with TRBJ2-1; tentative D call: TRBD2 (6 bases). Between the trimmed V and J ends, which lost 4 bases and 7 bases, there was a span of 23 bases. This CDR3 spans 17 amino acids. In germline, CDR1 is SGHVS, CDR2 FQNEAQ. CDR3 sequence reads: CASSSPSTSWGLNEQFF. For the CDR3, the DNA is TGTGCCAGCAGCTCACCCTCAACTAGCTGGGGTTTGAATGAGCAGTTCTTC.

The V gene is TRBV6-6, the J gene TRBJ1-3; D perhaps matches TRBD1 (5 bases). Trimming shortened V by 6 bases and J by 8 bases, and 20 bases separated the two germline ends. The CDR3 is 15 amino acids. The germline V gene has CDR1 MNHNY and CDR2 SVGAGI (reference sequence). The CDR3 DNA reads TGTGCCAGCAGGGGCGCCCGGGACCGCGCCGACACCATATATTTT. Protein product: CASRGARDRADTIYF.